This section outlines one T cell receptor (beta chain) sequence together with its context. Primers: 60 Vbeta forward and 13 Jbeta reverse. Only in-frame clones appear in the TCRdb table, and some are missing; sequencing was by immunoSEQ multiplex PCR. The table has approximately 85,000 clones, just under 80% seen once. This sample is drawn from a study of cytomegalovirus exposure and HLA in healthy donors. The sample consisted of PBMCs. This receptor was identified in a man aged 25-45 years in good health and CMV-seronegative.

DNA for the CDR3: TGTGCCAGCAGCATAAAAGGGGACAGGGTAACCGGGGAGCTGTTTTTT. Its translation: CASSIKGDRVTGELFF. The gene calls are TRBV21-1 and TRBJ2-2; the table's D call, TRBD1, has no DNA check behind it. TRBV21-1 is marked as a pseudogene. This CDR3 spans 16 amino acids.